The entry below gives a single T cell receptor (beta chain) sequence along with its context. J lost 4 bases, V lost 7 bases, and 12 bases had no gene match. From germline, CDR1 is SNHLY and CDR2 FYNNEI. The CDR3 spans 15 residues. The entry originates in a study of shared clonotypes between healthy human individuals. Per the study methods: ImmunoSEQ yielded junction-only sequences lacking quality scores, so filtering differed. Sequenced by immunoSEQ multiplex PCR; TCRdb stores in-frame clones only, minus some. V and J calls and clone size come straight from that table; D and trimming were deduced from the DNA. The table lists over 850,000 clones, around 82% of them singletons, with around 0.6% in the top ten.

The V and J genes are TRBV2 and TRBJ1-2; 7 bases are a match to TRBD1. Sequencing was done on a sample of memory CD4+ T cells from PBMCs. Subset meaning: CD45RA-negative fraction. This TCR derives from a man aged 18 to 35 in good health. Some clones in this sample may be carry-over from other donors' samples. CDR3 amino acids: CASTMTLGTVYGYTF. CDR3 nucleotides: TGTGCCAGCACCATGACATTGGGGACAGTCTATGGCTACACCTTC.